This T cell receptor (beta chain) was sequenced in a study of immune evolution from preneoplasia to lung adenocarcinoma. Study-wide findings and caveats: Top clone share appeared to fall from AAH through AIS, MIA, adenocarcinoma.

To note about this clone: The target antigen is unknown. Within the sample, other DNA sequences also encode this same CDR3.

Sequenced by immunoSEQ multiplex PCR; TCRdb stores in-frame clones only, minus some. Of over 2,000 clones listed, about 82% are singletons. V lost 0 bases and J lost 8; bases outside the gene matches: 5. This CDR3 is 14 amino acids long. The germline gives CDR1 LGHNA, CDR2 YSLEER. Histologic diagnosis was independently verified by two lung pathologists. This TCR came from a person between 55 and 69 years old with lung adenocarcinoma. The sample was FFPE normal lung tissue adjacent to the tumor. The chain uses TRBV4-3 and TRBJ1-1, with 8 bases identical to TRBD1. Here the CDR3 reads CASSQDFRTGEAFF. The CDR3 coding sequence is TGCGCCAGCAGCCAAGATTTTCGGACAGGGGAAGCTTTCTTT.